This TCR beta chain was recorded in a study of T cell responses to AZD1222 COVID-19 vaccine. Overall study findings and caveats: The sample set comprised mostly white British donors with more females, and clonal diversity was possibly underestimated. Reportedly, nearly half the spike-specific TCRs target unmutated variant regions. All repertoire sampling was performed exclusively after the peak T cell response.

Remarks on this clone: Its antigen is not identified.

Data came from immunoSEQ multiplex PCR; TCRdb stores just in-frame clones and leaves some out. The table records more than 150,000 clones, around nine tenths of them present only once. Germline V gene lookup returns CDR1 MNHEY and CDR2 SMNVEV (reference sequence). The CDR3 contains 18 residues. V lost 5 bases and J lost 1; bases outside the gene matches: 10. The sequenced sample was peripheral blood, obtained 28 days after the second AZD1222 dose. The chain combines TRBV27 with TRBJ2-2; TRBD1 matches at 10 bases. The clonotype was recovered from an adult who received the AZD1222 COVID-19 vaccine. This chain's CDR3 is CASSRRDRGSKNTGELFF. DNA for the CDR3: TGTGCCAGCAGTAGAAGGGACAGGGGTTCGAAGAACACCGGGGAGCTGTTTTTT.